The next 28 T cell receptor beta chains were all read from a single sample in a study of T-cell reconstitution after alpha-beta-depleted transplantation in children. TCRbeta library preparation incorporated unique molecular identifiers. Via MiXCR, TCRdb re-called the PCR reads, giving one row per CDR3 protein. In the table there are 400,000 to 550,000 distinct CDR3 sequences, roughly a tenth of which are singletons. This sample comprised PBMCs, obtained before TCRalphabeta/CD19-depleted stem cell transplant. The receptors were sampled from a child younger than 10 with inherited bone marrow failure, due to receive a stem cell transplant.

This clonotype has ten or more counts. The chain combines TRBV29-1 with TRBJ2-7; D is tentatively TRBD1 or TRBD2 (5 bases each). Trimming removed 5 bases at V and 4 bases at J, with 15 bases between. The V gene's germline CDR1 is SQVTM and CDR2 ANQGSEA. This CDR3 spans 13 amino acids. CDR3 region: CSVHRDGSYEQYF. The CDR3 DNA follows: TGCAGCGTTCATCGGGACGGATCTTACGAGCAGTACTTC.

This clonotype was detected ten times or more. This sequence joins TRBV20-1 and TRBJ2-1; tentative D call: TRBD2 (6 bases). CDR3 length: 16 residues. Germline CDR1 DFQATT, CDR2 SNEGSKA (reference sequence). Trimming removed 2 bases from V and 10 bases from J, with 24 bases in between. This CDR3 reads CSARSYLEPGTLEQFF. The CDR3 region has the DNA TGCAGTGCTAGATCTTATCTCGAACCCGGGACTTTGGAGCAGTTCTTC.

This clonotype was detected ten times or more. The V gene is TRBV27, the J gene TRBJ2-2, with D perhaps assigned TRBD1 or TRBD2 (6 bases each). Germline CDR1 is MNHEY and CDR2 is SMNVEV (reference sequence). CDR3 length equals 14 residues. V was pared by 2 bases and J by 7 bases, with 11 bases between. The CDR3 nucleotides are TGTGCCAGCAGTTTAGAGGGGGGCCTCGGGGAGCTGTTTTTT. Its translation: CASSLEGGLGELFF.

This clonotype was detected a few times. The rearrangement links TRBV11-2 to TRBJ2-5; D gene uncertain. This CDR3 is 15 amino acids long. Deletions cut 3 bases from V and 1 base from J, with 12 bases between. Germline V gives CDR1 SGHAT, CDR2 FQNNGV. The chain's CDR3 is CASSLESPGQETQYF. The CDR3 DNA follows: TGTGCCAGCAGCTTGGAAAGCCCCGGCCAAGAGACCCAGTACTTC.

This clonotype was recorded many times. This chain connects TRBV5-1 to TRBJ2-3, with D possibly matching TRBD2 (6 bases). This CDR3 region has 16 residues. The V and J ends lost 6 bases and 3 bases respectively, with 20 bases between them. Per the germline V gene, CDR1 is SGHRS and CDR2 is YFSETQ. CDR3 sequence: CASTVSSAPGTDTQYF. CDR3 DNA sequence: TGCGCCAGCACTGTTTCTAGCGCCCCGGGGACAGATACGCAGTATTTT.

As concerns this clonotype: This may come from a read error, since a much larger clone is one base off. CDR3 sequence: CASSYTNSYDQYF. DNA for the CDR3: TGTGCCAGCAGTTACACAAATTCCTACGACCAGTACTTC. V gene TRBV27 combines with J gene TRBJ2-7; no reliable D call. The germline V gene has CDR1 MNHEY and CDR2 SMNVEV (reference sequence). The CDR3 contains 13 residues.

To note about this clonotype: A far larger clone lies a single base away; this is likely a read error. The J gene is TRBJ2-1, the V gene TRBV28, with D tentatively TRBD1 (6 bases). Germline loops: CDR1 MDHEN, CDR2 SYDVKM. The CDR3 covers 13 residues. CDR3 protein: CDSSLDRYNEQFF. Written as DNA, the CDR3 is TGTGACAGCAGCCTCGACAGGTACAATGAGCAGTTCTTC. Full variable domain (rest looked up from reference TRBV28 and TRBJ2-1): DVKVTQSSRYLVKRTGEKVFLECVQDMDHENMFWYRQDPGLGLRLIYFSYDVKMKEKGDIPEGYSVSREKKERFSLILESASTNQTSMYLCDSSLDRYNEQFFGPGTRLTVL.

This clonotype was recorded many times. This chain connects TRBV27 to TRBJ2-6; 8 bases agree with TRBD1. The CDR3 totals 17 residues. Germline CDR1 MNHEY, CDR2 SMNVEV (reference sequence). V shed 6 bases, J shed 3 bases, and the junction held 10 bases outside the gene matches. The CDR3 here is CASSQPTGAFGANVLTF. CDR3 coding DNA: TGTGCCAGCAGCCAACCGACAGGGGCTTTTGGGGCCAACGTCCTGACTTTC.

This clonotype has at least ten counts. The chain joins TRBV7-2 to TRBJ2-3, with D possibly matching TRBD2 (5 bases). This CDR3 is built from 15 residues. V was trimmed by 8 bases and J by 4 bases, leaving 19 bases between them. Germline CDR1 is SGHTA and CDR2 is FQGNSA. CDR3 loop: CASGPPGKAPDTQYF. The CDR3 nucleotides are TGTGCCAGCGGCCCGCCGGGGAAGGCCCCAGATACGCAGTATTTT.

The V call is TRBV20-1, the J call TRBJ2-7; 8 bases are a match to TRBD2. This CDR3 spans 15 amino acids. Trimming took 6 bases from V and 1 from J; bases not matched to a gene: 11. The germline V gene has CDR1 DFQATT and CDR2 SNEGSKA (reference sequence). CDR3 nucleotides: TGCAGTGCCAGACGGCTAGCGGGTAATTCCTACGAGCAGTACTTC. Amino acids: CSARRLAGNSYEQYF.

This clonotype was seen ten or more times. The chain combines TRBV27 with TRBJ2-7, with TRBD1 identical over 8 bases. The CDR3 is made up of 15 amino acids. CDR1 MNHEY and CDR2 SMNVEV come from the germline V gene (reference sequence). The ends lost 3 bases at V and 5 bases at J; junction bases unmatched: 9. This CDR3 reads CASSFSGTGLHEQYF. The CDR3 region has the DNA TGTGCCAGCAGTTTTTCCGGGACAGGACTCCACGAGCAGTACTTC.

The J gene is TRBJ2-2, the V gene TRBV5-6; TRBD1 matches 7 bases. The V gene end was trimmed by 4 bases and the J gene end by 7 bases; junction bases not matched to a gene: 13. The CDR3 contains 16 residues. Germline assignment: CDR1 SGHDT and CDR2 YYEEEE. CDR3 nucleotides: TGTGCCAGCAGCCTTACAGGGGTAGTGTTGGGCGGGGAGCTGTTTTTT. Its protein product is CASSLTGVVLGGELFF. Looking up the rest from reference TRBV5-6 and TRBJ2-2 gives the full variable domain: DAGVTQSPTHLIKTRGQQVTLRCSPKSGHDTVSWYQQALGQGPQFIFQYYEEEERQRGNFPDRFSGHQFPNYSSELNVNALLLGDSALYLCASSLTGVVLGGELFFGEGSRLTVL.

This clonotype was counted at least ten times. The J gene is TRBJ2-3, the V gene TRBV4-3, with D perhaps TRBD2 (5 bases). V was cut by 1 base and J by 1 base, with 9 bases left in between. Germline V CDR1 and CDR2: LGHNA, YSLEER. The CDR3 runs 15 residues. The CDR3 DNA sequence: TGCGCCAGCAGCCAAGCCGGGGTGGGCACAGATACGCAGTATTTT. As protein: CASSQAGVGTDTQYF.

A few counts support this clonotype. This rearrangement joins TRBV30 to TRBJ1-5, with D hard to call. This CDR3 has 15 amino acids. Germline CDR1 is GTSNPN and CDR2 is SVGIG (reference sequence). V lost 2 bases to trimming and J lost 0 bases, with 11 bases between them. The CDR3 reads CAWSPGENSNQPQHF. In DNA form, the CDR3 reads TGTGCCTGGAGTCCCGGGGAGAATAGCAATCAGCCCCAGCATTTT.

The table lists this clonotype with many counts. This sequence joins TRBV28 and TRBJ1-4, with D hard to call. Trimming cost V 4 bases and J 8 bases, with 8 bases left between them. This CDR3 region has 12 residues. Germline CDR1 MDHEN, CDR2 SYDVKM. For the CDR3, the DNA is TGTGCCAGCAGTTCCCGGGCCGAAAAACTGTTTTTT. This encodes CASSSRAEKLFF.

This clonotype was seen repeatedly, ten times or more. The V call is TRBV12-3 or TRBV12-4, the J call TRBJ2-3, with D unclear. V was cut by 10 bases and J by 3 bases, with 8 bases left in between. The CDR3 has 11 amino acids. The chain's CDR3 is CATSVTDTQYF. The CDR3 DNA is TGTGCCACCTCCGTGACAGATACGCAGTATTTT.

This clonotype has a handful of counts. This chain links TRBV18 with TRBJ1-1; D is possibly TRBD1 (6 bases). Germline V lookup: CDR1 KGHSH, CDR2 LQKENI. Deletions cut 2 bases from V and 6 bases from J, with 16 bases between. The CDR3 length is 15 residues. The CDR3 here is CASSPSFMGAAEAFF. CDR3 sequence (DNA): TGTGCCAGCTCACCATCGTTTATGGGGGCCGCTGAAGCTTTCTTT.

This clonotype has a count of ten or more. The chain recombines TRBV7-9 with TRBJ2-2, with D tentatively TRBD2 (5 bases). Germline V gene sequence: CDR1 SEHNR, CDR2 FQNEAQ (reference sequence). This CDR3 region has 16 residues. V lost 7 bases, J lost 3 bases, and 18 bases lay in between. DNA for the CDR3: TGTGCCAGCACCCACGATCTGGAGGCGGACACCGGGGAGCTGTTTTTT. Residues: CASTHDLEADTGELFF.

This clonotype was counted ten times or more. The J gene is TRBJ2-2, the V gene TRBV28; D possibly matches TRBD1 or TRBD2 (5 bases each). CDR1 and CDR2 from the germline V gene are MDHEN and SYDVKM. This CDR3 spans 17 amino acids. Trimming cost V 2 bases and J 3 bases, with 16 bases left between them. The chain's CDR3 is CASSLIVRGRDTGELFF. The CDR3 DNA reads TGTGCCAGCAGTTTAATTGTTCGGGGCCGGGACACCGGGGAGCTGTTTTTT.

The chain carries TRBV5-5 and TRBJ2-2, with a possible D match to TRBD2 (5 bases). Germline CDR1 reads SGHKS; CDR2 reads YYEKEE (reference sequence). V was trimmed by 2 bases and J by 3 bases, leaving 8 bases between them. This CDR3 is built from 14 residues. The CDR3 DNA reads TGTGCCAGCAGCTTCGGGGTCCACACCGGGGAGCTGTTTTTT. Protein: CASSFGVHTGELFF.

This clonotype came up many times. The CDR3 DNA reads as TGTGCCAGCAGCTTGGGGCCGCGGGAGGACGGGGAGCTGTTTTTT. Protein sequence: CASSLGPREDGELFF. The chain joins TRBV7-2 to TRBJ2-2, with 8 bases identical to TRBD2. The CDR3 runs 15 residues. The germline V gene encodes CDR1 SGHTA and CDR2 FQGNSA. The V gene end was trimmed by 3 bases and the J gene end by 7 bases; junction bases not matched to a gene: 7.

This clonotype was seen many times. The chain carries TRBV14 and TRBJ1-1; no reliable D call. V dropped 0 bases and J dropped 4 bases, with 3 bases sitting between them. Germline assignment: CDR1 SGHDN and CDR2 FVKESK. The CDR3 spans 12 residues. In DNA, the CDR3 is TGTGCCAGCAGCCAAGAGGGCACTGAAGCTTTCTTT. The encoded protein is CASSQEGTEAFF.

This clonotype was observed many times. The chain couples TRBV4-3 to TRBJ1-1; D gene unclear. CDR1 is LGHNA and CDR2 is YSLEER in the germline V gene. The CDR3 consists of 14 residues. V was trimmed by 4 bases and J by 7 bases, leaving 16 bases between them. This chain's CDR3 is CASSLFGVENEAFF. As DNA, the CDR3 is TGCGCCAGCAGCCTTTTCGGGGTGGAGAATGAAGCTTTCTTT.

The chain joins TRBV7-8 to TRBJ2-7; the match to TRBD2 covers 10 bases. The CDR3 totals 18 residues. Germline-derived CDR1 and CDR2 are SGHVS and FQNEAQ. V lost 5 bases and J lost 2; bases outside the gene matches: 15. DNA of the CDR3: TGTGCCAGCAGCGCGGACACGGACCTAGCGGGGGATCCCTACGAGCAGTACTTC. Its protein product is CASSADTDLAGDPYEQYF.

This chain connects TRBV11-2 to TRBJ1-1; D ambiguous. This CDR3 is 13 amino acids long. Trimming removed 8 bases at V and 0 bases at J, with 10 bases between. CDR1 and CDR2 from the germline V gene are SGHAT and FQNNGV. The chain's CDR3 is CASGWLMNTEAFF. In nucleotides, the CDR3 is TGTGCCAGCGGTTGGCTCATGAACACTGAAGCTTTCTTT.

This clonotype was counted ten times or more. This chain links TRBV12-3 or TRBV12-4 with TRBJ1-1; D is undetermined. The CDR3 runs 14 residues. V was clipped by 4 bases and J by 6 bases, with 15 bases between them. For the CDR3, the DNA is TGTGCCAGCAGTTCCAGAGGGATCCACCCTGAAGCTTTCTTT. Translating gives CASSSRGIHPEAFF.

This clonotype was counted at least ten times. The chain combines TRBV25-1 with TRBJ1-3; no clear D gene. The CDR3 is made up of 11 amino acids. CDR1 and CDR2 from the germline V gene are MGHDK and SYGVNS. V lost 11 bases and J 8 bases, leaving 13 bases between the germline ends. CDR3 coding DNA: TGTGCCTGTGAGCGGGGTCACACCATATATTTT. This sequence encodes CACERGHTIYF.

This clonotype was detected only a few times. CDR3 in DNA: TGTGCCAGCAGCTTAGGGGACTGGGGGGAGGGGTTCTTC. This encodes CASSLGDWGEGFF. V and J are TRBV7-9 and TRBJ2-1, with 7 bases that match TRBD2. Trimming removed 1 base from V and 15 bases from J; junction bases left unmatched: 9. The CDR3 extends over 13 amino acids. Germline lookup yields CDR1 SEHNR and CDR2 FQNEAQ (reference sequence).